This TCR beta chain was found in a study of T cells after yellow fever vaccination. This clonotype was detected a few times. The antigen remains unidentified. Via MiXCR, TCRdb re-called the 5' RACE reads, giving one row per CDR3 protein. Seen here are 300,000 to 400,000 distinct CDR3 sequences, approximately 6% observed once, and the top ten hold approximately 15%. The study, taken as a whole, reports: The secondary response was weaker, and its peak arrived faster, on day 5 versus 15.

The CDR3 runs to 13 residues. In germline, CDR1 is MNHNS, CDR2 SASEGT. V dropped 4 bases and J dropped 0 bases, with 7 bases sitting between them. The chain uses TRBV6-1 and TRBJ2-7; no definite D call. This sample comprised PBMCs, obtained 5 days after the yellow fever booster vaccination. The receptor was isolated from a man aged 25-40 years who received the YFV17D yellow fever vaccine. The CDR3: CASSAGLSYEQYF. The CDR3 DNA follows: TGTGCCAGCAGTGCTGGGCTCTCCTACGAGCAGTACTTC.